Given below is one T cell receptor (beta chain) in context. The source of the sample is a study of cytomegalovirus exposure and HLA in healthy donors. CDR3 size: 13 residues. Germline V gene data show CDR1 as MNHEY and CDR2 as SMNVEV (reference sequence). The V end lost 7 bases, the J end lost 10 bases, and 16 bases lay between the germline ends. A multiplex PCR was run with 60 Vbeta primers and 13 Jbeta primers. Data came from immunoSEQ multiplex PCR; TCRdb stores just in-frame clones and leaves some out. The sample consists of some 200,000 clones, 81% of them appearing once. This sequence joins TRBV27 and TRBJ1-4; possible D gene TRBD1, 5 bases. Sequenced material: PBMCs. The receptor's source is a man over 45 in good health and CMV-seronegative. This CDR3 reads CASKGPEDTKLFF. The CDR3 coding sequence is TGTGCCAGCAAAGGTCCAGAGGACACAAAACTGTTTTTT.